Listed below are T cell receptor beta chains from one sample, sequenced in a study of cytomegalovirus exposure and HLA in healthy donors. The assay was immunoSEQ multiplex PCR, and TCRdb's table has in-frame clones only and misses some. Among tens of thousands of clones listed, around 88% were seen once. The sample comprised PBMCs. These TCRs come from a woman between 18 and 29 years old in good health and CMV-seronegative. The CDR3 runs from the conserved cysteine through the conserved F or W. The D gene is left open where the match is weak. Clone size appears in some rows only: once, few, many, or a class for an expanded clone.

D,J,V,size,CDR3,DNA
TRBD1,TRBJ1-2,TRBV7-2,few,CASSFLRGQGGTYGYTF,TGTGCCAGCAGCTTCCTCCGCGGACAGGGAGGGACCTATGGCTACACCTTC
TRBD1,TRBJ1-2,TRBV7-8,.,CASSRDRVPQGGYTF,TGTGCCAGCAGCCGGGACAGGGTTCCGCAAGGCGGCTACACCTTC
.,TRBJ2-1,TRBV5-1,.,CASSLVSGHGMSSYNEQFF,TGCGCCAGCAGCTTGGTTTCGGGACACGGTATGAGCTCCTACAATGAGCAGTTCTTC
.,TRBJ1-2,TRBV30,few,CAWRGLWGYTF,TGTGCCTGGAGGGGACTGTGGGGCTACACCTTC
.,TRBJ1-4,TRBV4-3,.,CASSQQGFITEKLFF,TGCGCCAGCAGCCAGCAGGGCTTTATTACTGAAAAACTGTTTTTT
.,TRBJ2-1,TRBV4-3,.,CASSQESSVLLYNEQFF,TGCGCCAGCAGCCAAGAAAGTTCCGTACTACTCTACAATGAGCAGTTCTTC
TRBD2,TRBJ2-1,TRBV30,.,CAWEGLAGGYEQFF,TGTGCCTGGGAGGGGCTAGCGGGAGGGTATGAGCAGTTCTTC
TRBD2,TRBJ2-3,TRBV10-1,.,CASRGLAGEGTDTQYF,TGCGCCAGCAGGGGACTAGCGGGAGAGGGCACAGATACGCAGTATTTT
.,TRBJ1-6,TRBV19,.,CASSKIPDSPLHF,TGTGCCAGTAGTAAAATACCGGATTCACCCCTCCACTTT
.,TRBJ2-7,TRBV28,.,CASNAGQPYEQYF,TGTGCCAGCAACGCCGGACAGCCCTACGAGCAGTACTTC
TRBD2,TRBJ2-1,TRBV5-1,few,CAGLIAGGIHEQFF,TGCGCCGGACTGATAGCGGGGGGGATCCATGAGCAGTTCTTC
TRBD2,TRBJ2-1,TRBV4-3,few,CASSQVVFGLAGVYEQFF,TGCGCCAGCAGCCAAGTGGTGTTCGGACTAGCGGGGGTCTATGAGCAGTTCTTC
.,TRBJ1-3,TRBV16,once,CASSQWGLRSGNTIYF,TGTGCCAGCAGCCAATGGGGACTACGCTCTGGAAACACCATATATTTT
.,TRBJ2-7,TRBV11-2,.,CASSLVYGSEHEQYF,TGTGCCAGCAGCTTAGTCTACGGGTCAGAGCACGAGCAGTACTTC
TRBD1,TRBJ2-7,TRBV7-2,once,CAITMLTGGEQYF,TGTGCCATCACTATGTTGACAGGGGGCGAGCAGTACTTC
TRBD2,TRBJ2-5,TRBV2,.,CASGREETQYF,TGTGCCAGCGGGAGGGAAGAGACCCAGTACTTC
.,TRBJ1-4,TRBV2,.,CASSRRGGEGEKLFF,TGTGCCAGCTCACGGCGGGGGGGCGAGGGTGAAAAACTGTTTTTT
.,TRBJ2-7,TRBV15,few,CATSRDVRDSYEQYF,TGTGCCACCAGCAGAGATGTGCGGGATTCCTACGAGCAGTACTTC
TRBD1,TRBJ2-5,TRBV11-1,.,CASSRTGEPQETQYF,TGTGCCAGCAGCCGGACAGGAGAACCGCAAGAGACCCAGTACTTC
TRBD1,TRBJ2-7,TRBV27,.,CASSLRGTGGYEQYF,TGTGCCAGCAGTTTACGGGGGACAGGGGGCTACGAGCAGTACTTC
.,TRBJ2-2,TRBV7-7,few,CASSAGQSNTGELFF,TGTGCCAGCAGCGCGGGACAGTCGAACACCGGGGAGCTGTTTTTT
.,TRBJ2-5,TRBV11-2,.,CASSLEGLETQYF,TGTGCCAGCAGCTTAGAGGGCTTGGAGACCCAGTACTTC
.,TRBJ2-2,TRBV5-1,.,CASSLEVAENTGELFF,TGCGCCAGCAGCTTGGAGGTAGCCGAGAACACCGGGGAGCTGTTTTTT
TRBD1,TRBJ2-7,TRBV2,.,CASSEGQGPNYEQYF,TGTGCCAGCAGTGAAGGACAGGGCCCAAACTACGAGCAGTACTTC
TRBD1,TRBJ2-7,TRBV19,.,CASSRLRGQVFEQYF,TGTGCCAGTAGTAGACTCAGGGGGCAAGTCTTCGAGCAGTACTTC
.,TRBJ2-7,TRBV5-6,.,CASSHHYFPPEQYF,TGTGCCAGCAGCCATCACTATTTCCCGCCCGAGCAGTACTTC
TRBD2,TRBJ2-7,TRBV11-1,.,CASSRWASGTTYEQYF,TGTGCCAGCAGCCGATGGGCTAGCGGGACCACCTACGAGCAGTACTTC
.,TRBJ1-6,TRBV15,.,CATSPREARSPLHF,TGTGCCACCAGCCCCCGGGAGGCAAGGTCACCCCTCCACTTT
.,TRBJ1-1,TRBV4-2,.,CASSQDIGGGQRTEAFF,TGTGCCAGCAGCCAAGATATCGGCGGGGGGCAGAGGACTGAAGCTTTCTTT
TRBD2,TRBJ2-7,TRBV7-8,.,CASSLEGPLLAGGPNEQYF,TGTGCCAGCAGCTTAGAGGGCCCTCTACTAGCGGGAGGGCCCAACGAGCAGTACTTC